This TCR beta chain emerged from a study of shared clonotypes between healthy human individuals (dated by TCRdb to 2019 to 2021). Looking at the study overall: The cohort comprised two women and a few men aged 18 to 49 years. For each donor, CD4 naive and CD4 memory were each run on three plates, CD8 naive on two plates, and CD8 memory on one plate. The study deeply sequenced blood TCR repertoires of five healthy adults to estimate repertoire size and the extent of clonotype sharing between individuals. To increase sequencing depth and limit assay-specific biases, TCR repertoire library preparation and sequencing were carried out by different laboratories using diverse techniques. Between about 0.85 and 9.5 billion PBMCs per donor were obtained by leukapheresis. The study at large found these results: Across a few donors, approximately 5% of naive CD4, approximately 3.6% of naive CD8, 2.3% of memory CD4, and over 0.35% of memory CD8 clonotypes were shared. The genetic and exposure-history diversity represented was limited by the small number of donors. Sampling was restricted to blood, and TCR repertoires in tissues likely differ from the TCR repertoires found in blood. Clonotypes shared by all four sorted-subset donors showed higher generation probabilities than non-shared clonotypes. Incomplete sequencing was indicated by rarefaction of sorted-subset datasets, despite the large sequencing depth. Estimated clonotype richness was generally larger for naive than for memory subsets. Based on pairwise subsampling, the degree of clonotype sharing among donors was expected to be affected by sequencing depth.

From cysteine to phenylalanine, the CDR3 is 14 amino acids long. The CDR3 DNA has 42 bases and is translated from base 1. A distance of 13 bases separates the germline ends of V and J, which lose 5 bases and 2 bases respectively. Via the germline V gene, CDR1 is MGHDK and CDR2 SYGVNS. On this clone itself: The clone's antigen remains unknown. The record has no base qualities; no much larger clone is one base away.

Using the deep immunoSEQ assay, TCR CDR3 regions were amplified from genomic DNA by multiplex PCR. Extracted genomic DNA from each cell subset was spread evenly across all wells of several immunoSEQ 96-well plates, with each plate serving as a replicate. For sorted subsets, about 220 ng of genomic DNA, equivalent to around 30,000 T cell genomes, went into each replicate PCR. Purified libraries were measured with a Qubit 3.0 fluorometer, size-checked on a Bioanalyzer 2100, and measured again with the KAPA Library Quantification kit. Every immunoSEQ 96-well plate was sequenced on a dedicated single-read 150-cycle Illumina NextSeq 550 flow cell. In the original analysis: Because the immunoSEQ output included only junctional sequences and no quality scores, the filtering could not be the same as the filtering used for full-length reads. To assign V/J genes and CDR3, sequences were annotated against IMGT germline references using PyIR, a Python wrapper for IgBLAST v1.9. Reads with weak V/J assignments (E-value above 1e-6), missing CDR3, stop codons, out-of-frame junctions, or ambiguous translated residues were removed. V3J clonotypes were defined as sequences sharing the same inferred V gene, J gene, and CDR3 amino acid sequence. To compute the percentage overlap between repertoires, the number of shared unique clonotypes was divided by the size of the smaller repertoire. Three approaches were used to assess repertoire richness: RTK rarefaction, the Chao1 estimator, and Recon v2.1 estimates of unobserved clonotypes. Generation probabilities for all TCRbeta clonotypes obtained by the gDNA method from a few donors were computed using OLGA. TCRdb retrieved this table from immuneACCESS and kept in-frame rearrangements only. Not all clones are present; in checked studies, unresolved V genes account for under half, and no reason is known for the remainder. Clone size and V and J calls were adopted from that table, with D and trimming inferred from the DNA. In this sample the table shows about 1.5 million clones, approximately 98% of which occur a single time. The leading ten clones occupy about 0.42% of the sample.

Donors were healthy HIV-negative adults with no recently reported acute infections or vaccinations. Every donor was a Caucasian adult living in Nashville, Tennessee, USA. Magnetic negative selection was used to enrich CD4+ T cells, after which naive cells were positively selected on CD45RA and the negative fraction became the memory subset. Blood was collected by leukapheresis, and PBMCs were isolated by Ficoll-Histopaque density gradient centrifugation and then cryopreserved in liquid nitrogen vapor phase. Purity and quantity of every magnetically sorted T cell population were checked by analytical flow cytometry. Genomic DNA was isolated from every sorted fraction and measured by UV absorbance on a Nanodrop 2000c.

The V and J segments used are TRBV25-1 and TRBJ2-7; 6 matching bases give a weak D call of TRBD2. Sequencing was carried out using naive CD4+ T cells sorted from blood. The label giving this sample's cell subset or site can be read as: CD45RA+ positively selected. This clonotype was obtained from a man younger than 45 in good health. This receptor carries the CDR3 CASSPAGGTYEQYF. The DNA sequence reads TGTGCCAGCAGTCCGGCTGGCGGGACCTACGAGCAGTACTTC.